Detailed here is one T cell receptor beta chain. As yet, its antigen is unknown. Repertoires were generated with immunoSEQ multiplex PCR, while TCRdb's copy carries only in-frame clones and drops some. The sample lists about 120,000 clones, around 85% occurring once. This sample was taken from a study of cytomegalovirus exposure and HLA in healthy donors. Study findings and constraints: Reportedly, diagnosis of cytomegalovirus status by the classifier showed high specificity and sensitivity. About 180 TCR beta chains were listed as cytomegalovirus-associated.

The germline CDR1 and CDR2 sequences are MGHDK and SYGVNS. Trimming removed 5 bases at V and 2 bases at J, with 16 bases between. The CDR3 runs 15 residues. The donors were in the roughly 110-subject validation cohort; that cohort was separate from the roughly 700-subject first cohort. The chain couples TRBV25-1 to TRBJ2-7, with D possibly being TRBD1 (5 bases). This receptor was identified in a young woman in good health and CMV-seronegative. The material sequenced was PBMCs. Written as DNA, the CDR3 is TGTGCCAGCAGTTCAATTGGTCCCAGGGCCTACGAGCAGTACTTC. Residues: CASSSIGPRAYEQYF.